This T cell receptor beta chain was observed in a study of shared clonotypes between healthy human individuals. As for the study in general: With ages of 18 to 49, the donors were a couple of women and three men. Study observations and caveats: Read depth was anticipated to influence clonotype sharing among donors.

Authors' processing steps: ImmunoSEQ output lacked quality scores and full-length reads, limiting matched filtering. Sequenced by immunoSEQ multiplex PCR; TCRdb stores in-frame clones only, minus some. V, J and clone size are those of that table, while D and trimming were read from the DNA. This table holds hundreds of thousands of clones, approximately 95% found once. Comments on this clone: The antigen is not known.

Trimming took off 4 bases at V and 8 bases at J, with 17 bases between the two ends. Germline assignment: CDR1 SQVTM and CDR2 ANQGSEA. This CDR3 has 13 residues. As defined, naive CD8 cells were CD45RO-negative and positively selected for CCR7, with terminally differentiated effector memory CD45RA+ cells excluded. Each of the donors was a healthy adult who was HIV-negative and had not had a recent acute infection or vaccination. Sequencing input: naive CD8+ T cells sorted from blood. The clonotype originates from a woman in her twenties or thirties in good health. The chain has TRBV29-1 and TRBJ1-2; D unresolved. CDR3 loop: CSVAGNTRMGYTF. The CDR3 DNA is TGCAGCGTTGCCGGGAACACTAGAATGGGCTACACCTTC.